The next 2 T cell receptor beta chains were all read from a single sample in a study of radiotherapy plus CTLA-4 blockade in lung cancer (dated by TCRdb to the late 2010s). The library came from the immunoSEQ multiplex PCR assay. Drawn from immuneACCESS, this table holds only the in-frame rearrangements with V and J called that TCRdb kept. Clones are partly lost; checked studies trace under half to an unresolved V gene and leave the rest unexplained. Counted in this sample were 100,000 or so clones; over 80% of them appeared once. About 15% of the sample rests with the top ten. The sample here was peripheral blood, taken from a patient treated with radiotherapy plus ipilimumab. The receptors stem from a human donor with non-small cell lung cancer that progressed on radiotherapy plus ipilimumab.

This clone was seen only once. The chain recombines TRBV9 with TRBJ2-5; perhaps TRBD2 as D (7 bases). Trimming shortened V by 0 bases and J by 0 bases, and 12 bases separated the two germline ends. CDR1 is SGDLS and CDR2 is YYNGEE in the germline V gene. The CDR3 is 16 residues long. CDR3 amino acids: CASSVGGGPYQETQYF. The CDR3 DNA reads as TGTGCCAGCAGCGTAGGGGGGGGCCCCTACCAAGAGACCCAGTACTTC.

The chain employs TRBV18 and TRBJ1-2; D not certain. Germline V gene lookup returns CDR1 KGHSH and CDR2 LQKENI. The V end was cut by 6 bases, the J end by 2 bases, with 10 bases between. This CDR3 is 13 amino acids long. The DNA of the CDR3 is TGTGCCAGCTCGCCGGACGGGAACTATGGCTACACCTTC. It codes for CASSPDGNYGYTF.